Given below is one T cell receptor beta chain in context. The antigen is not known. Reverse transcription of extracted RNA yielded cDNA, which provided the sequencing template. Generated by immunoSEQ multiplex PCR, the TCRdb table keeps only in-frame clones and is missing some. The sample contains 200,000 to 250,000 clones, 50% to 75% of which appear only once. The CDR3 length is 14 residues. Trimming removed 6 bases from V and 3 bases from J; junction bases left unmatched: 6. Germline CDR1 MNHEY, CDR2 SMNVEV (reference sequence). This record comes from a study of CD8+ T cells in alopecia areata. About the study: People stayed on tofacitinib for 6 to 18 months, then stopped the drug for 6 months. Study findings and constraints: A great number of expanded lesional clones endured in scalp and blood during tofacitinib.

The treatment here: oral pan-JAK inhibitor, 5-10 mg twice daily. The source material was CD4+ T cells sorted from blood, sampled at week 4, from a patient treated with tofacitinib. The receptor was derived from a human donor with alopecia areata. V is TRBV27 and J is TRBJ2-3; TRBD2 agrees at 7 bases. The CDR3 loop reads CASSLTSVTDTQYF. CDR3 DNA: TGTGCCAGCAGCCTTACTAGCGTGACAGATACGCAGTATTTT.